One sample yielded the 15 T cell receptor beta chains listed below, sequenced in a study of patients and donors after allogeneic stem cell transplantation. One entry per CDR3 protein, called by TCRdb with MiXCR from the RT-PCR reads. The table lists 70,000 to 95,000 distinct CDR3 sequences, 4% to 5% of them singletons. Sequencing was carried out using blood, either unsorted or a sorted T cell fraction (not recorded which). These receptors were taken from a human donor who was either an allogeneic HSCT recipient or a stem cell or donor lymphocyte infusion donor (not recorded which). It is not recorded whose cells these are; they may come from a transplant donor.

This clonotype was counted ten times or more. The chain recombines TRBV9 with TRBJ2-1; D is perhaps TRBD1 (6 bases). Trimming pared 6 bases from V and 5 bases from J, leaving 15 bases between. The CDR3 extends over 14 amino acids. Germline CDR1 reads SGDLS; CDR2 reads YYNGEE. The chain's CDR3 is CASMLGADNNEQFF. Here the CDR3 DNA reads TGTGCCAGCATGTTGGGGGCCGATAACAATGAGCAGTTCTTC.

This clonotype has at least ten counts. The V and J genes are TRBV7-2 and TRBJ1-6, with D possibly matching TRBD1 (5 bases). The ends were cut back, 6 bases at V and 2 bases at J, with 14 bases in the middle. The germline V gene encodes CDR1 SGHTA and CDR2 FQGNSA. The CDR3 has 16 residues. As DNA, the CDR3 is TGTGCCAGCAGGGGCGCCGGGGCCACCTATAATTCACCCCTCCACTTT. Its translation is CASRGAGATYNSPLHF.

This clonotype was detected many times. This CDR3 reads CASSQGSGTENQPQHF. The CDR3 DNA reads TGCGCCAGCAGCCAGGGTTCCGGGACTGAAAATCAGCCCCAGCATTTT. The chain joins TRBV4-1 to TRBJ1-5; tentatively, D is TRBD1 (5 bases). The CDR3 is made up of 16 amino acids. Trimming removed 3 bases from V and 4 bases from J, with 16 bases in between. CDR1 is MGHRA and CDR2 is YSYEKL in the germline V gene.

This clonotype showed up just a few times. This chain links TRBV5-4 with TRBJ2-3; D tentatively fits TRBD1 or TRBD2 (6 bases each). Trimming took 0 bases from V and 2 from J, leaving 10 bases between them. The CDR3 is made up of 15 amino acids. Germline CDR1 SGHNT, CDR2 YYREEE (reference sequence). CDR3 residues: CASSLEWGATDTQYF. The CDR3 nucleotides read TGTGCCAGCAGCTTGGAGTGGGGGGCCACAGATACGCAGTATTTT.

This clonotype showed up many times. This chain uses TRBV11-3 with TRBJ1-1; unclear D gene. CDR1 and CDR2 (germline): SGHNT, YENEEA. Trimming stripped 1 base from V and 3 bases from J, with 3 bases between. This CDR3 has 12 amino acids. CDR3 DNA sequence: TGTGCCAGCAGCTTAGGGGACACTGAAGCTTTCTTT. Residues: CASSLGDTEAFF.

At least ten counts were recorded for this clonotype. This chain connects TRBV20-1 to TRBJ2-5; D is possibly TRBD1 or TRBD2 (6 bases each). V lost 6 bases to trimming and J lost 10 bases, with 30 bases between them. The CDR3 spans 16 residues. Germline CDR1 DFQATT, CDR2 SNEGSKA (reference sequence). The CDR3 sequence: CSAEGDFSGPWGGQYF. In nucleotides, the CDR3 is TGCAGTGCCGAGGGGGACTTTTCGGGACCTTGGGGTGGCCAGTACTTC.

In its sample, this clonotype was seen a few times. The chain couples TRBV13 to TRBJ2-5; D may be TRBD1 (6 bases). This CDR3 region has 13 residues. Germline assignment: CDR1 PRHDT and CDR2 FYEKMQ (reference sequence). Trimming cost V 3 bases and J 4 bases, with 9 bases left between them. The CDR3 sequence is CASSFSGAETQYF. CDR3 nucleotides: TGTGCCAGCAGCTTCTCAGGGGCAGAGACCCAGTACTTC.

In this sample, this clonotype turned up many times. This chain uses TRBV6-5 with TRBJ2-1; 7 bases agree with TRBD2. CDR3 size: 15 residues. The V and J ends lost 2 bases and 1 base, in that order; junction bases with no gene match: 2. Germline V gene lookup returns CDR1 MNHEY and CDR2 SVGAGI. The CDR3 DNA reads as TGTGCCAGCAGTTACGAGCGGGGTTCCTACAATGAGCAGTTCTTC. It specifies CASSYERGSYNEQFF.

This clonotype was picked up many times. The V gene is TRBV11-2, the J gene TRBJ2-5, with a tentative D call TRBD1 (5 bases). Trimming stripped 2 bases from V and 4 bases from J, with 11 bases between. The CDR3 sequence is 14 residues long. The V gene's germline CDR1 is SGHAT and CDR2 FQNNGV. The DNA for the CDR3 is TGTGCCAGCAGCTTAAACCCAGGGCGAGAGACCCAGTACTTC. The encoded protein is CASSLNPGRETQYF. Complete variable domain (other parts from reference TRBV11-2 and TRBJ2-5): EAGVAQSPRYKIIEKRQSVAFWCNPISGHATLYWYQQILGQGPKLLIQFQNNGVVDDSQLPKDRFSAERLKGVDSTLKIQPAKLEDSAVYLCASSLNPGRETQYFGPGTRLLVL.

The CDR3 nucleotides are TGTGCCAGCTCACCACTTCCGTCTTCTGGGACAGGGATCAACGAGCAGTACTTC. Residues: CASSPLPSSGTGINEQYF. The chain has TRBV18 and TRBJ2-7; 9 bases are shared with TRBD1. The CDR3 extends over 18 amino acids. CDR1 and CDR2 (germline): KGHSH, LQKENI. V shed 1 base and J 5 bases; nucleotides not matched to a gene: 15.

This clonotype was seen many times. The V gene is TRBV11-1, the J gene TRBJ2-3; 13 bases agree with TRBD2. Germline loops: CDR1 SGHAT, CDR2 FQDESV (reference sequence). The CDR3 sequence is 18 residues long. The ends lost 4 bases at V and 1 base at J; junction bases unmatched: 8. The DNA for the CDR3 is TGTGCCAGCAGCTCCACTAGCGGGAGGGCCTGGGGCACAGATACGCAGTATTTT. It yields the protein CASSSTSGRAWGTDTQYF.

This clonotype was counted between two and nine times. The chain links TRBV30 to TRBJ1-3, with a tentative D call TRBD1 (5 bases). The CDR3 consists of 11 residues. The germline V and J ends were trimmed by 7 bases and 10 bases, with 14 bases remaining between them. Germline-derived CDR1 and CDR2 are GTSNPN and SVGIG (reference sequence). CDR3 DNA sequence: TGTGCCTTAATGACAGCGGGGACCATATATTTT. Its translation is CALMTAGTIYF.

Many counts were recorded for this clonotype. The rearrangement joins TRBV5-6 to TRBJ1-2; unclear D gene. The CDR3 loop spans 12 amino acids. V was cut by 2 bases and J by 3 bases, with 5 bases left in between. The V gene's germline CDR1 is SGHDT and CDR2 YYEEEE. CDR3 loop: CASSFGYYGYTF. CDR3 nucleotide sequence: TGTGCCAGCAGCTTTGGGTACTATGGCTACACCTTC.

The rearrangement uses TRBV5-4 and TRBJ2-3, with 10 bases lining up with TRBD2. J gave up 5 bases and V 0 bases, and 6 bases lay outside the gene matches. The CDR3 has 16 amino acids. Germline V gives CDR1 SGHNT, CDR2 YYREEE (reference sequence). The CDR3 coding sequence is TGTGCCAGCAGCTTGGCAGCGGGGGGGCAAGGAGATACGCAGTATTTT. Amino acid sequence: CASSLAAGGQGDTQYF.

The table lists this clonotype with many counts. V and J are TRBV28 and TRBJ2-1, with 7 bases that match TRBD2. This CDR3 has 17 amino acids. V was pared by 8 bases and J by 0 bases, with 13 bases of the junction left unmatched. Germline V gene lookup returns CDR1 MDHEN and CDR2 SYDVKM. In nucleotides, the CDR3 is TGTGCCAGCGACGCTACGGAAGCGGGGCTCTCCTACAATGAGCAGTTCTTC. Translating gives CASDATEAGLSYNEQFF.